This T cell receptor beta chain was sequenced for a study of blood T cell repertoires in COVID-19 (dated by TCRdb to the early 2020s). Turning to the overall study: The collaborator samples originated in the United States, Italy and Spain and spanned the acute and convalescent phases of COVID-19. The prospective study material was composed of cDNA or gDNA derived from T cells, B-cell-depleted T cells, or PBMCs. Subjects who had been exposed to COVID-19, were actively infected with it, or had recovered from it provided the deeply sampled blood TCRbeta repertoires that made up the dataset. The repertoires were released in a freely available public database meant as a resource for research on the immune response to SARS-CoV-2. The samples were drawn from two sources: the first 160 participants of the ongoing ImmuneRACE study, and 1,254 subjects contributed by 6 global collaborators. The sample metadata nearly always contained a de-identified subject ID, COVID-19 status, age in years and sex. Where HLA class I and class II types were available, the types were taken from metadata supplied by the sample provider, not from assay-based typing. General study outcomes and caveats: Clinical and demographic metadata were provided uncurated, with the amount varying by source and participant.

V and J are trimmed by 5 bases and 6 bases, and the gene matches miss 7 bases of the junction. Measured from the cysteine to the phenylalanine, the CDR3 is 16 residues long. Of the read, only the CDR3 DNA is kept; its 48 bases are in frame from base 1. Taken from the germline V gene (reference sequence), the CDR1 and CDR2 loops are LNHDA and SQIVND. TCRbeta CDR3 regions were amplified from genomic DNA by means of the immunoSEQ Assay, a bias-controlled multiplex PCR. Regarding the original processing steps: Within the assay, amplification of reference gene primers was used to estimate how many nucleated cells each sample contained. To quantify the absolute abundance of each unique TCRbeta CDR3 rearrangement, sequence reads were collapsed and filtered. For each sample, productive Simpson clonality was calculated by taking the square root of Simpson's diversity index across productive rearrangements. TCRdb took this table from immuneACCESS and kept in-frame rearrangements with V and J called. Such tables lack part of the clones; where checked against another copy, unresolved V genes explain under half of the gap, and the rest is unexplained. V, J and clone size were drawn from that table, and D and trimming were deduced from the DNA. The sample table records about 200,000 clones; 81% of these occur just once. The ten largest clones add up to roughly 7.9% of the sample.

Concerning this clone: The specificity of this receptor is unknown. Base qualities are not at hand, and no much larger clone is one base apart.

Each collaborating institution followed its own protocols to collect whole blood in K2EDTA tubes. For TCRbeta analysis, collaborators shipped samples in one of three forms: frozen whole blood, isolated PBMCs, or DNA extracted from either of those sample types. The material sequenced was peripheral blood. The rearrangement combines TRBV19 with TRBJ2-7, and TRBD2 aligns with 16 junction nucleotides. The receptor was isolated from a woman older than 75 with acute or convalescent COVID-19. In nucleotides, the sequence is TGTGCCAGTAGTGCGGGGACTAGCGGGAGGGCCTCCGAGCAGTACTTC. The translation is CASSAGTSGRASEQYF. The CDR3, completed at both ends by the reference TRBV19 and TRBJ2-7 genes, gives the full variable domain DGGITQSPKYLFRKEGQNVTLSCEQNLNHDAMYWYRQDPGQGLRLIYYSQIVNDFQKGDIAEGYSVSREKKESFPLTVTSAQKNPTAFYLCASSAGTSGRASEQYFGPGTRLTVT.